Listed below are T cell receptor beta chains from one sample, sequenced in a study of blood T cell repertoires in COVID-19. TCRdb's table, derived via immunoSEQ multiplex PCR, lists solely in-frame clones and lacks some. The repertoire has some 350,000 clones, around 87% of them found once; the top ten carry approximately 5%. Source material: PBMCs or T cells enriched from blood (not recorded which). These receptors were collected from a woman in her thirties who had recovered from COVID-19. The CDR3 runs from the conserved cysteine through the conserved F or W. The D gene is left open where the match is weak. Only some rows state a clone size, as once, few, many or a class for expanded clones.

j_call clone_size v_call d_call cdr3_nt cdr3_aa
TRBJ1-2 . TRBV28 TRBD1 TGTGCCAGCAGGGGGACAGGCCTTTACTATGGCTACACCTTC CASRGTGLYYGYTF
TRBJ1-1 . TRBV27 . TGTGCCAGCAGTTTAGGGGGCAACACTGAAGCTTTCTTT CASSLGGNTEAFF
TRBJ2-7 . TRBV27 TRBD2 TGTGCCAGCAGTTTCCTAGCGGGGGCACCCTACGAGCAGTACTTC CASSFLAGAPYEQYF
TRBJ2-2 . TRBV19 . TGTGCCAGTCGCCCAAGGCGGGCCGTGAACACCGGGGAGCTGTTTTTT CASRPRRAVNTGELFF
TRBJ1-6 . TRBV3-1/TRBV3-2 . TGTGCCAGCAGCCCTAACCGCGAGCGAAATTCACCCCTCCACTTT CASSPNRERNSPLHF
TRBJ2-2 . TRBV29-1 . TGCAGCGTTGAAGCAGCCGGGGAGCTGTTTTTT CSVEAAGELFF
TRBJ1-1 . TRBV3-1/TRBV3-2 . TGTGCCAGCAGCCAAGATTTTGGAGGCAGGGGCCAAGATAAAGCTTTCTTT CASSQDFGGRGQDKAFF
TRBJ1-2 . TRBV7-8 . TGTGCCAGCAGCTTAGTACAGGGTGGCGGCTATGGCTACACCTTC CASSLVQGGGYGYTF
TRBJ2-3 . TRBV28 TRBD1 TGTGCCAGCAGTGGGGTAATGGGACAGGGGGGCACAGATACGCAGTATTTT CASSGVMGQGGTDTQYF
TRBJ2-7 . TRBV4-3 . TGCGCCAGCAGCCAAGAGGGACTCTACGAGCAGTACTTC CASSQEGLYEQYF
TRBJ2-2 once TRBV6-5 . TGTGCCAGCAGTTATCGGACATACTCGAACACCGGGGAGCTGTTTTTT CASSYRTYSNTGELFF
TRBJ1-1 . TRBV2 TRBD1 TGTGCCAGCAGTGTCGGGACAGGGAACACTGAAGCTTTCTTT CASSVGTGNTEAFF
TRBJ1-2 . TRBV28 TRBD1 TGTGCCAGCAGTTTACGCCGACAGGGAACGTATGGCTACACCTTC CASSLRRQGTYGYTF
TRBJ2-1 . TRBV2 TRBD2 TGTGCCAGCACGGGGGGGCCCTTTCGAGAGCAGTTCTTC CASTGGPFREQFF
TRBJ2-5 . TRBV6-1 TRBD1 TGTGCCAGCAGTGGAGCCGTCGGGACAGGGGTGGGGACCCAGTACTTC CASSGAVGTGVGTQYF
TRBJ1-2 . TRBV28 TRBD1 TGTGCCAGCAGTCCACTCCCGGACAGGCCCTATGGCTACACCTTC CASSPLPDRPYGYTF
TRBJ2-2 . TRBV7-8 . TGTGCCAGCAGCTTCATACCGGGACTTCTTACCGGGGAGCTGTTTTTT CASSFIPGLLTGELFF
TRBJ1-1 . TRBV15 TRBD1 TGTGCCACCAGGGGACAGGGGGCGGTCACTGAAGCTTTCTTT CATRGQGAVTEAFF
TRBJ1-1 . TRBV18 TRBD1 TGTGCCAGCTCACCTCAACCCCCGAACAGGGGCCAAGCTTTCTTT CASSPQPPNRGQAFF
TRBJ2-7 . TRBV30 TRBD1 TGTGCCTGGAAGAGGGACAGGGACCCTCTTCCCCCTTACGAGCAGTACTTC CAWKRDRDPLPPYEQYF
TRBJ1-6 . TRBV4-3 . TGCGCCAGCAGCCAAGATTCACAGGGAACAAATTCACCCCTCCACTTT CASSQDSQGTNSPLHF
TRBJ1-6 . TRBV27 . TGTGCCAGCAGCCAGGTTTATAATTCACCCCTCCACTTT CASSQVYNSPLHF
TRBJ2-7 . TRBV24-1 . TGTGCCACCAGTGGTGACAGATCCGAGCAGTACTTC CATSGDRSEQYF
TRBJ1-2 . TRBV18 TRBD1 TGTGCCAGCTCGGGACAGGGGAGGAACGTGGATGGCTACACCTTC CASSGQGRNVDGYTF
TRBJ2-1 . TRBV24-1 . TGTGCCACCAGTGACACGGGGGACCCGCAAGAGGAGCAGTTCTTC CATSDTGDPQEEQFF
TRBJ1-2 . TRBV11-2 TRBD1 TGTGCCAGCGGGGCCGGGACAGGGACCTATGGCTACACCTTC CASGAGTGTYGYTF
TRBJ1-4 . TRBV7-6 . TGTGCCAGCAGCAATCTACCCGTCCCCTTAGATGAAAAACTGTTTTTT CASSNLPVPLDEKLFF
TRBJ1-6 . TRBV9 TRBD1 TGTGCCAGCAGCGTTGGACAGGGGAGGTCCTATAATTCACCCCTCCACTTT CASSVGQGRSYNSPLHF
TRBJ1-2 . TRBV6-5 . TGTGCCAGCAGGAGCACCTATGGCTACACCTTC CASRSTYGYTF
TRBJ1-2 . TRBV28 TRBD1 TGTGCCAGCAGTTTGACAGGGAGTGGCTACACCTTC CASSLTGSGYTF
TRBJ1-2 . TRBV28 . TGTGCCAGCAGGTTGAACGGTGGCTACACCTTC CASRLNGGYTF
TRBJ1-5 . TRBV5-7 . TGTGCCAGCAGCCTGGGATATGGGGCAGGGAATCAGCCCCAGCATTTT CASSLGYGAGNQPQHF
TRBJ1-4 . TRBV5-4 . TGTGCCAGCAGCTTCGACAGGAGTGGTGAAAAACTGTTTTTT CASSFDRSGEKLFF
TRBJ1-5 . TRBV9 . TGTGCCAGCAGCGTAGTCGGGGGGGGCCGGCAGCCCCAGCATTTT CASSVVGGGRQPQHF
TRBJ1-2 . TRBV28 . TGTGCCAGCGCATCCCCGGGGTATGGCTACACCTTC CASASPGYGYTF
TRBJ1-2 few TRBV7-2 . TGTGCCAGGAGGAGGTTGGCTAACTATGGCTACACCTTC CARRRLANYGYTF
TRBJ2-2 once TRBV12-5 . TGTGCTAGTGGTTTGGTACGAGGGCCCGGGGAGCTGTTTTTT CASGLVRGPGELFF
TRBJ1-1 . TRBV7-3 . TGTGCCAGCAGCTCCCACGGGAACACTGAAGCTTTCTTT CASSSHGNTEAFF
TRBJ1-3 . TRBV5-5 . TGTGCCAGCAGCTTGGCACAGGGTTCAATATCTGGAAACACCATATATTTT CASSLAQGSISGNTIYF
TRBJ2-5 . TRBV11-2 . TGTGCCAGCAGTCCCTCCCGGGGTTCCCAAGAGACCCAGTACTTC CASSPSRGSQETQYF
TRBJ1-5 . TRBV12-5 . TGTGCTAGTGGTTTGGGAGAAGTTAGCAATCAGCCCCAGCATTTT CASGLGEVSNQPQHF
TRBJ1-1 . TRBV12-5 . TGTGCTAGTGGTCTAAACCTTTACACTGAAGCTTTCTTT CASGLNLYTEAFF
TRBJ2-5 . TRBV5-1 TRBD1 TGCGCCAGCAGCCCCGGGACAGTCCAAGAGACCCAGTACTTC CASSPGTVQETQYF
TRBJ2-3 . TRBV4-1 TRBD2 TGCGCCAGCAGCCTAGAGGGACTAGCGGGCACAGATACGCAGTATTTT CASSLEGLAGTDTQYF
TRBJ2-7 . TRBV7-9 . TGTGCCACGGGGGGCGCCTACGAGCAGTACTTC CATGGAYEQYF
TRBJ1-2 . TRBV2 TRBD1 TGTGCCAGCAGCTACGACAGGGCCGACTATGGCTACACCTTC CASSYDRADYGYTF
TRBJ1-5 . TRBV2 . TGTGCCAGCAGTGACTGGGGGCAAGCCCACCAGCCCCAGCATTTT CASSDWGQAHQPQHF
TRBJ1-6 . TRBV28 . TGTGCCAGCACCCCGTCGGTTGGTAGATCACCCCTCCACTTT CASTPSVGRSPLHF
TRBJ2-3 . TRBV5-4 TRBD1 TGTGCCAGCAGCAGGGACAGGGCGAAGTCGCAGTATTTT CASSRDRAKSQYF
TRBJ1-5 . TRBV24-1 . TGTGCCACCAGTGACCCTCAGACAGGTTTCGGGCAGCCCCAGCATTTT CATSDPQTGFGQPQHF
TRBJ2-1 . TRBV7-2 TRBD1 TGTGCCAGCAGCTTATCTGCGACAGGGAGTCACAATGAGCAGTTCTTC CASSLSATGSHNEQFF
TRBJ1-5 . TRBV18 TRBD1 TGTGCCAGCTCAGCGGACAGGGGGAACCAGCCCCAGCATTTT CASSADRGNQPQHF
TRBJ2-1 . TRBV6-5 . TGTGCCAGCAAAGGGAGCCCCTTTCTCGATGAGCAGTTCTTC CASKGSPFLDEQFF
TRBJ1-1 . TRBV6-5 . TGTGCCAGCATCTCTCGTGGAGGGCGGACTGAAGCTTTCTTT CASISRGGRTEAFF
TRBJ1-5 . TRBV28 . TGTGCCAGCAGCTCCAGGGCCCAGCCCCAGCATTTT CASSSRAQPQHF
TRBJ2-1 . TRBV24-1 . TGTGCCACCAGTGGAACGGGGGGCGAGCAGTTCTTC CATSGTGGEQFF
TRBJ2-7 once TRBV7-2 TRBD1 TGTGCCAGCAGCTTCATGATCGGACAGGGGGCTACCCACGAGCAGTACTTC CASSFMIGQGATHEQYF